The 3 T cell receptor beta chains reported below all come from one sample, sequenced in a study of T cells in Graves' hyperthyroidism and ophthalmopathy. TCR beta CDR3 sequences were amplified from RNA transcripts. TCR CDR3 regions were first amplified by RT-PCR with HTBI primers. TCRdb itself ran the multiplex PCR reads through MiXCR, one entry per CDR3 protein. The top ten hold around 14% of the sample, which has about 560,000 distinct CDR3 sequences, 11% to 15% seen once. Input material: blood. The receptors here all came from a woman in her thirties or forties with Graves' hyperthyroidism.

The V and J genes are TRBV30 and TRBJ1-2, with 7 bases matching TRBD1. V was clipped by 0 bases and J by 8 bases; unmatched bases: 6. CDR3 length: 13 amino acids. CDR1 and CDR2 (germline): GTSNPN, SVGIG (reference sequence). DNA for the CDR3: TGTGCCTGGAGTGTACAACAGGGGAGAGGCTACACCTTC. Encoded protein: CAWSVQQGRGYTF.

The V and J genes are TRBV20-1 and TRBJ2-7, with D uncertain. Germline V lookup: CDR1 DFQATT, CDR2 SNEGSKA (reference sequence). The CDR3 has 15 amino acids. V shed 6 bases and J shed 2 bases, with 20 bases lying between them. The CDR3: CSARTKGASTYEQYF. CDR3 nucleotide sequence: TGCAGTGCCCGAACGAAAGGTGCCAGCACCTACGAGCAGTACTTC.

There are many counts of this clonotype. The V call is TRBV7-8, the J call TRBJ1-5, with TRBD1 as a possible D gene (5 bases). In germline, CDR1 is SGHVS, CDR2 FQNEAQ. The CDR3 is made up of 16 amino acids. Trimming took 0 bases from V and 1 from J, leaving 10 bases between them. The chain's CDR3 is CASSLASRESNQPQHF. CDR3 DNA sequence: TGTGCCAGCAGCTTAGCGAGCAGGGAGAGCAATCAGCCCCAGCATTTT.